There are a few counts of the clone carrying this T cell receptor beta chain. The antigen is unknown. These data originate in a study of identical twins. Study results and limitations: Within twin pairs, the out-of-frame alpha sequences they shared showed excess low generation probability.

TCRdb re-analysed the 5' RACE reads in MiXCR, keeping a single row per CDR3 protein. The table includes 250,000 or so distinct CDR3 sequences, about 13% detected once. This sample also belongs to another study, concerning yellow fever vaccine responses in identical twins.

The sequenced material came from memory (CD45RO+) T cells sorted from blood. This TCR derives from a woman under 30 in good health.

This CDR3 is CASSEGTLPYNEQFF. The CDR3 DNA reads TGTGCCAGCAGCGAAGGGACACTACCTTACAATGAGCAGTTCTTC. The chain carries TRBV5-8 and TRBJ2-1; D might be TRBD1 (6 bases). The germline V gene encodes CDR1 SGHTS and CDR2 YDEGEE. Trimming stripped 4 bases from V and 4 bases from J, with 15 bases between. The CDR3 has 15 residues.